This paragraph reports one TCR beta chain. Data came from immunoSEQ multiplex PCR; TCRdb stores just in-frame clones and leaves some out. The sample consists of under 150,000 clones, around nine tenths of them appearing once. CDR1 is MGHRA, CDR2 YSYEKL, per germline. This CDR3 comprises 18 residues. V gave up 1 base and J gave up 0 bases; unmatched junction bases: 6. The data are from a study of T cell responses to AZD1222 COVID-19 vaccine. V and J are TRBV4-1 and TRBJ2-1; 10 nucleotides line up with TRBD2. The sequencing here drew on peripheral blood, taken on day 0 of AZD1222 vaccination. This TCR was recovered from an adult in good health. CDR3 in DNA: TGCGCCAGCAGCCAAGGAGTAGCGGGGGGACTCTCCTACAATGAGCAGTTCTTC. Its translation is CASSQGVAGGLSYNEQFF.